The next 6 T cell receptor beta chains were all read from a single sample in a study of T cells after yellow fever vaccination. TCRdb analysed the 5' RACE reads with MiXCR anew, one entry per CDR3 protein. This sample yields 140,000 to 150,000 distinct CDR3 sequences, of which 6.6% are seen a single time; about 0.6% belongs to the top ten. The source material was CD4+ T cells sorted from PBMCs, sampled 10 days after the yellow fever booster vaccination. These receptors originate from a man aged 25-45 years who received the YFV17D yellow fever vaccine.

Turning to this clonotype: A read error may be the cause here, since a much bigger clone is one base away. V is TRBV7-2 and J is TRBJ1-2; D unresolved. The V gene's germline CDR1 is SGHTA and CDR2 FQGNSA. This CDR3 comprises 12 residues. The CDR3 loop is CASSPDIYGYSF. CDR3 DNA sequence: TGTGCCAGCAGCCCAGACATCTATGGCTACTCCTTC. The full variable domain, its missing parts supplied by reference TRBV7-2 and TRBJ1-2, is GAGVSQSPSNKVTEKGKDVELRCDPISGHTALYWYRQSLGQGLEFLIYFQGNSAPDKSGLPSDRFSAERTGGSVSTLTIQRTQQEDSAVYLCASSPDIYGYSFGSGTRLTVV.

The J gene is TRBJ1-6, the V gene TRBV12-3 or TRBV12-4, with D maybe TRBD1 (5 bases). This CDR3 is 13 amino acids long. Trimming cost V 4 bases and J 9 bases, with 10 bases left between them. The CDR3 DNA reads as TGTGCCAGCAGTTCCAGGGTTAGTTCACCCCTCCACTTT. Its protein is CASSSRVSSPLHF.

This clonotype was seen many times. The chain recombines TRBV20-1 with TRBJ2-1; D may match TRBD1 or TRBD2 (5 bases each). V lost 0 bases to trimming and J lost 5 bases, with 14 bases between them. The CDR3 runs 15 residues. Germline CDR1 reads DFQATT; CDR2 reads SNEGSKA (reference sequence). The CDR3 spells CSARDPGTLHNEQFF. The CDR3 DNA reads as TGCAGTGCTAGAGACCCCGGGACGCTTCACAATGAGCAGTTCTTC.

This clonotype occurred many times. This chain links TRBV20-1 with TRBJ2-5; D possibly matches TRBD1 or TRBD2 (5 bases each). V was cut by 6 bases and J by 0 bases, with 14 bases left in between. The CDR3 totals 14 residues. The germline V gene encodes CDR1 DFQATT and CDR2 SNEGSKA (reference sequence). The CDR3 sequence: CSALGDGNQETQYF. The CDR3 DNA follows: TGCAGTGCCCTCGGGGACGGAAACCAAGAGACCCAGTACTTC.

The chain joins TRBV18 to TRBJ2-1; 13 bases line up with TRBD2. This CDR3 contains 15 residues. V lost 3 bases and J lost 5; bases outside the gene matches: 1. The germline CDR1 and CDR2 sequences are KGHSH and LQKENI. CDR3 nucleotide sequence: TGTGCCAGCTCACCGGGGACTAGCGGGAACAATGAGCAGTTCTTC. Protein: CASSPGTSGNNEQFF.

In its sample, this clonotype was seen many times. This chain connects TRBV2 to TRBJ2-5, with D perhaps matching TRBD1 (5 bases). V was trimmed by 8 bases and J by 5 bases, leaving 15 bases between them. This CDR3 comprises 13 residues. Germline CDR1 reads SNHLY; CDR2 reads FYNNEI. CDR3 in amino acids: CASDLNQGETQYF. The CDR3 DNA reads TGTGCCAGCGACCTTAATCAGGGCGAGACCCAGTACTTC.